This TCR beta chain was sequenced in a study of monozygotic twins with cystic fibrosis. General study results and limits: Nucleotide-identical clonotype sharing was significantly higher within monozygotic CF twin pairs than between unrelated CF individuals.

The table lists this clone with a few counts. What it binds is not known. TCRdb's copy holds only in-frame clones and misses some; the assay was immunoSEQ multiplex PCR. This table holds about 23,000 clones, approximately 90% found once. The CDR3 extends over 15 amino acids. Per germline, CDR1 SEHNR and CDR2 FQNEAQ (reference sequence). V was cut by 2 bases and J by 3 bases, with 13 bases left in between. The TCR sequence derives from a girl aged 2-10 years with cystic fibrosis. Specimen: blood. This chain uses TRBV7-9 with TRBJ1-2, with D perhaps matching TRBD1 (5 bases). CDR3 region: CASSLSKGKYYGYTF. CDR3 DNA: TGTGCCAGCAGCTTAAGTAAGGGGAAGTACTATGGCTACACCTTC.